This T cell receptor (beta chain) was captured in a study of cytomegalovirus exposure and HLA in healthy donors. In the study overall: Among about 190 million T cells, an earlier analysis found 117 million unique TCR beta sequences. Whole-study results and caveats: Later work associated fewer than 20,000 TCR beta sequences with HLA alleles at 0.05 false discovery rate. A prior analysis recorded that most TCR beta V segments were productive about 87% or about 30% of the time.

On this clone itself: The target antigen is unknown.

Amplification used 60 Vbeta primers and 13 Jbeta primers. Clones were read by immunoSEQ multiplex PCR, and TCRdb kept only the in-frame ones, dropping some. This sample carries 100,000 or so clones, nearly 80% of them seen once, and the ten largest clones take approximately 1.3%. The CDR3 is 15 residues long. CDR1 and CDR2 from the germline V gene are LNHDA and SQIVND (reference sequence). V trimming: 3 bases; J trimming: 2 bases; junction bases outside the gene matches: 7. The J gene is TRBJ2-7, the V gene TRBV19; 7 bases agree with TRBD1. This clonotype was obtained from a man aged 30-40 years in good health and CMV-seronegative. Sequences were obtained from PBMCs. The chain's CDR3 is CASSILVQGTYEQYF. DNA for the CDR3: TGTGCCAGTAGTATCCTCGTACAGGGGACCTACGAGCAGTACTTC.